A single sample is the source of the 21 T cell receptor beta chains below, sequenced in a study of OX40 agonist ivuxolimab in advanced cancers. Sequencing used immunoSEQ multiplex PCR; TCRdb keeps in-frame clones, though not all of them. The data hold 71,000 or so clones, with approximately 80% observed a single time. The starting material was CD4+ or CD8+ T cells sorted from blood, obtained in a trial of the OX40 agonist ivuxolimab. The receptors come from an adult with an advanced solid tumor such as melanoma, head and neck, liver or kidney cancer.

The chain couples TRBV28 to TRBJ1-5; no clear D gene. V was pared by 6 bases and J by 1 base, with 7 bases between. The germline V gene encodes CDR1 MDHEN and CDR2 SYDVKM. The CDR3 extends over 13 amino acids. CDR3 residues: CASREGSNQPQHF. The DNA for the CDR3 is TGTGCCAGCAGGGAGGGAAGCAATCAGCCCCAGCATTTT.

The V and J genes are TRBV5-1 and TRBJ2-1, with D perhaps TRBD1 (7 bases). The CDR3 contains 14 residues. The germline V gene encodes CDR1 SGHRS and CDR2 YFSETQ. Trimming shortened V by 7 bases and J by 6 bases, and 17 bases separated the two germline ends. This chain's CDR3 is CASSGGGMSNEQFF. As DNA, the CDR3 is TGCGCCAGCTCAGGGGGAGGAATGAGCAATGAGCAGTTCTTC.

In its sample, this clone was seen a few times. The chain is built from TRBV14 and TRBJ2-2; 7 bases line up with TRBD2. CDR3 length equals 17 residues. With 4 bases clipped from V and 3 bases from J, the junction kept 11 bases outside the gene matches. CDR1 and CDR2 from the germline V gene are SGHDN and FVKESK. The CDR3 protein is CASSPSPAGYYTGELFF. The CDR3 coding sequence is TGTGCCAGCAGCCCTAGCCCAGCGGGGTATTACACCGGGGAGCTGTTTTTT.

The chain couples TRBV2 to TRBJ2-1, with D uncertain. The V end lost 0 bases, the J end lost 8 bases, and 11 bases lay between the germline ends. The CDR3 is 14 amino acids. Per the germline V gene, CDR1 is SNHLY and CDR2 is FYNNEI. The CDR3 DNA sequence: TGTGCCAGCAGTGAAGCGCTAGGTTCCGATGAGCAGTTCTTC. Translation gives CASSEALGSDEQFF.

The V and J genes are TRBV7-3 and TRBJ1-1; D not resolved. The germline V gene encodes CDR1 SGHTA and CDR2 FQGTGA. CDR3 size: 14 residues. V lost 0 bases and J lost 2, with 7 bases in between. The CDR3 nucleotides read TGTGCCAGCAGCTTAACACACGGTAACACTGAAGCTTTCTTT. Translating gives CASSLTHGNTEAFF.

This chain connects TRBV27 to TRBJ1-5; TRBD1 agrees at 9 bases. Germline loops: CDR1 MNHEY, CDR2 SMNVEV (reference sequence). Trimming took 6 bases from V and 4 from J; bases not matched to a gene: 4. The CDR3 totals 14 residues. CDR3 coding DNA: TGTGCCAGCAGCAGGACAGGGGAGAATCAGCCCCAGCATTTT. This codes for CASSRTGENQPQHF.

The rearrangement links TRBV7-3 to TRBJ1-2; 9 positions agree with TRBD1. Trimming at V came to 5 bases and at J to 5 bases, leaving 9 bases not matched to a gene. Germline-derived CDR1 and CDR2 are SGHTA and FQGTGA. The CDR3 has 15 residues. CDR3 nucleotide sequence: TGTGCCAGCAGCGAGGCCGGGACAGGGTCTTATGGCTACACCTTC. Translation gives CASSEAGTGSYGYTF.

This chain joins TRBV27 and TRBJ1-5; possible D gene TRBD1, 5 bases. There are 14 residues in the CDR3. Germline V gene sequence: CDR1 MNHEY, CDR2 SMNVEV (reference sequence). V was shortened by 4 bases and J by 0 bases, with 7 bases between the two germline ends. CDR3 sequence: CASSSTDSNQPQHF. CDR3 nucleotide sequence: TGTGCCAGCAGTTCGACAGATAGCAATCAGCCCCAGCATTTT.

This rearrangement joins TRBV5-5 to TRBJ2-3; either TRBD1 or TRBD2 may supply D (5 bases each). This CDR3 region has 14 residues. With 4 bases removed from V and 4 bases from J, the gap between germline ends came to 13 bases. The V gene's germline CDR1 is SGHKS and CDR2 YYEKEE (reference sequence). The CDR3 here is CASSPVRGADTQYF. CDR3 DNA: TGTGCCAGCAGCCCCGTTCGAGGGGCAGATACGCAGTATTTT.

The chain recombines TRBV4-3 with TRBJ2-1; D uncertain. From germline, CDR1 is LGHNA and CDR2 YSLEER. Trimming cost V 1 base and J 5 bases, with 6 bases left between them. CDR3 length: 13 amino acids. This CDR3 is CASSQVMDNEQFF. The CDR3 DNA reads as TGCGCCAGCAGCCAAGTAATGGACAATGAGCAGTTCTTC.

The chain is built from TRBV4-3 and TRBJ1-4; D remains ambiguous. Germline V CDR1 and CDR2: LGHNA, YSLEER. CDR3 size: 15 residues. V lost 2 bases, J lost 5 bases, and 12 bases lay in between. CDR3 residues: CASSQRRELNEKLFF. The CDR3 DNA follows: TGCGCCAGCAGCCAAAGGCGGGAGTTGAATGAAAAACTGTTTTTT.

The chain employs TRBV7-2 and TRBJ1-1; D not resolved. This CDR3 is 13 amino acids long. The germline V gene encodes CDR1 SGHTA and CDR2 FQGNSA. The V end lost 5 bases, the J end lost 0 bases, and 7 bases lay between the germline ends. Written as DNA, the CDR3 is TGTGCCAGCAGCCCCCACATGAACACTGAAGCTTTCTTT. Protein sequence: CASSPHMNTEAFF. Full variable domain (missing parts from reference TRBV7-2 and TRBJ1-1): GAGVSQSPSNKVTEKGKDVELRCDPISGHTALYWYRQSLGQGLEFLIYFQGNSAPDKSGLPSDRFSAERTGGSVSTLTIQRTQQEDSAVYLCASSPHMNTEAFFGQGTRLTVV.

The table lists this clone with a count of one. An end of the junction does not agree with germline; a read error may underlie this. The V and J genes are TRBV29-1 and TRBJ2-3; unclear D gene. The CDR3 length is 14 residues. Looked up from germline, CDR1 is SQVTM and CDR2 is ANQGSEA. CDR3 amino acids: CSVQDGSSTDTQYF. In DNA form, the CDR3 reads TGCAGCGTTCAAGACGGATCTAGCACAGATACGCAGTATTTT.

This chain joins TRBV27 and TRBJ2-3; TRBD2 aligns across 8 bases. Germline CDR1 reads MNHEY; CDR2 reads SMNVEV (reference sequence). V lost 4 bases to trimming and J lost 2 bases; unmatched junction nucleotides: 5. This CDR3 comprises 15 residues. The CDR3 DNA follows: TGTGCCAGCAGTTGGCGCGGGGGGCCCACAGATACGCAGTATTTT. This gives the protein CASSWRGGPTDTQYF.

The chain uses TRBV4-3 and TRBJ2-5, with 8 positions matching TRBD2. The trim removed 4 bases at V and 5 bases at J, leaving 12 bases unmatched. Germline V gene data show CDR1 as LGHNA and CDR2 as YSLEER. This CDR3 contains 16 residues. This CDR3 is CASSPDGGEQDETQYF. The CDR3 region has the DNA TGCGCCAGCAGCCCAGACGGGGGGGAACAAGATGAGACCCAGTACTTC.

V usage is TRBV5-4 and J usage is TRBJ2-3; TRBD2 agrees at 8 bases. The CDR3 extends over 16 amino acids. Looked up from germline, CDR1 is SGHNT and CDR2 is YYREEE (reference sequence). The V gene end was trimmed by 4 bases and the J gene end by 6 bases; junction bases not matched to a gene: 13. CDR3 nucleotide sequence: TGTGCCAGCAGCGTTACTGGCGGGGGGCCTACGGATACGCAGTATTTT. Residues: CASSVTGGGPTDTQYF.

This clone was counted once. This chain connects TRBV27 to TRBJ2-7; the match to TRBD2 covers 10 bases. V shed 3 bases and J 3 bases; nucleotides not matched to a gene: 5. The CDR3 loop spans 15 amino acids. Germline-derived CDR1 and CDR2 are MNHEY and SMNVEV (reference sequence). Here the CDR3 DNA reads TGTGCCAGCAGTTTCGGGGGACTAGCGATCTACGAGCAGTACTTC. Protein product: CASSFGGLAIYEQYF.

The sample holds a few counts of this clone. This chain joins TRBV7-3 and TRBJ2-1; D might be TRBD1 (6 bases). The V and J ends lost 4 bases and 6 bases respectively, with 10 bases between them. Germline V CDR1 and CDR2: SGHTA, FQGTGA. This CDR3 comprises 13 residues. CDR3 bases: TGTGCCAGCAGCTCCACAGGGTTCAATGAGCAGTTCTTC. Encoded protein: CASSSTGFNEQFF. The entire variable domain, with the rest obtained from reference TRBV7-3 and TRBJ2-1, is as follows: GAGVSQTPSNKVTEKGKYVELRCDPISGHTALYWYRQSLGQGPEFLIYFQGTGAADDSGLPNDRFFAVRPEGSVSTLKIQRTERGDSAVYLCASSSTGFNEQFFGPGTRLTVL.

This clone was counted a single time. The V call is TRBV2, the J call TRBJ2-2; weak D call: TRBD1 (5 bases). V was shortened by 5 bases and J by 1 base, with 11 bases between the two germline ends. Germline CDR1 and CDR2: SNHLY and FYNNEI. CDR3 length: 15 residues. The CDR3 region is CASSSQGRNTGELFF. DNA for the CDR3: TGTGCCAGCAGTTCCCAGGGCAGGAACACCGGGGAGCTGTTTTTT.

V usage is TRBV7-6 and J usage is TRBJ2-1; no clear D. This CDR3 has 12 residues. Trimming left V 1 base short and J 8 bases short, with 6 bases between. The V gene's germline CDR1 is SGHVS and CDR2 FNYEAQ. CDR3 sequence reads: CASSLERDEQFF. The CDR3, as DNA: TGTGCCAGCAGCTTAGAACGGGATGAGCAGTTCTTC.

This rearrangement joins TRBV5-6 to TRBJ1-2; tentatively, D is TRBD1 (6 bases). Trimming left V 4 bases short and J 2 bases short, with 6 bases between. Looked up from germline, CDR1 is SGHDT and CDR2 is YYEEEE. This CDR3 comprises 12 residues. CDR3 protein: CASSTGNYGYTF. The CDR3 coding sequence is TGTGCCAGCAGCACAGGGAACTATGGCTACACCTTC.